The 21 T cell receptor beta chains presented below share a single source sample, sequenced in a study of tissue T cells after allogeneic stem cell transplantation (dated by TCRdb to between 2021 and 2023). The library was produced with the immunoSEQ multiplex PCR assay. In its TCRdb copy, this immuneACCESS table keeps in-frame sequences only and misses some clones. Where compared with another copy, unresolved V genes explain less than half of these, and the others have no known cause. This sample holds approximately 47,000 clones; 73% were observed only once. The ten largest clones take up less than 0.85% of the sample. Source material: sorted cells pooled from one or two spleens. The receptors were sampled from a pool of C57BL/6 mice in good health.

With regard to this clone: Genes here carry mouse names. Sequencing ends 1 residue short of the CDR3 end; the germline J gene provides the rest. This chain connects TRBV13-3 to TRBJ2-3; 9 bases fit TRBD2. CDR1 is NNHDY, CDR2 SYVADS, per germline. The CDR3 runs 17 residues. Trimming took 0 bases from V and 1 from J; bases not matched to a gene: 6. Here the CDR3 reads CASSDAIGGAGAETLYF. The CDR3 bases that were read are TGTGCCAGCAGTGATGCAATTGGGGGGGCTGGTGCAGAAACGCTGTAT.

Comment on this clone: The genes and germline here are from mouse. Coverage ceases 1 residue before the CDR3 finishes, and the germline J gene fills in the end. This sample includes further DNA sequences coding for the same CDR3. The J gene is TRBJ1-2, the V gene TRBV31; D unclear. The CDR3 covers 13 residues. Trimming removed 0 bases at V and 1 base at J, with 6 bases between. The V gene's germline CDR1 is GKSSPN and CDR2 SITVG. CDR3 amino acids: CAWSLNRNSDYTF. Incomplete CDR3 DNA: TGTGCCTGGAGTCTAAACAGAAACTCCGACTACACC.

In regard to this clone: Gene names are the mouse ones. The read gets to within 1 residue of the CDR3 end, and the germline J gene fills in the rest. Other DNA sequences within the sample encode an identical CDR3. The chain is built from TRBV31 and TRBJ2-5, with TRBD2 matching 11 bases. The CDR3 extends over 14 amino acids. CDR1 is GKSSPN, CDR2 SITVG, per germline. V was pared by 3 bases and J by 3 bases, with 2 bases of the junction left unmatched. The CDR3: CAWSRDWGQDTQYF. The sequenced part of the CDR3 DNA is TGTGCCTGGAGCCGGGACTGGGGGCAAGACACCCAGTAC. The entire variable domain, with the rest obtained from reference TRBV31 and TRBJ2-5, is as follows: AQTIHQWPVAEIKAVGSPLSLGCTIKGKSSPNLYWYWQATGGTLQQLFYSITVGQVESVVQLNLSASRPKDDQFILSTEKLLLSHSGFYLCAWSRDWGQDTQYFGPGTRLLVL.

This clone came up once. Each gene name is a mouse one. From the germline J gene comes the end of the CDR3, since the read stops 1 residue before it. V and J are TRBV19 and TRBJ1-1; tentative D call: TRBD1 (6 bases). Germline assignment: CDR1 FNHDT and CDR2 SITEND (reference sequence). The V and J ends lost 0 bases and 0 bases respectively, with 9 bases between them. The CDR3 has 15 residues. The CDR3 is CASSIAGTPNTEVFF. The covered CDR3 bases are TGTGCCAGCAGTATAGCTGGGACACCAAACACAGAAGTCTTC.

The sample holds a few counts of this clone. Here the gene names and germline are mouse. The chain's CDR3 is CASSGGQNNNQAPLF. The CDR3 bases that were read are TGTGCCAGCAGTGGGGGACAGAATAACAACCAGGCTCCGCTT. The gene calls are TRBV13-3 and TRBJ1-5, with 7 bases matching TRBD1. The missing CDR3 end, 1 residue past where the read stops, is filled in from the germline J gene. V trimming: 3 bases; J trimming: 0 bases; junction bases outside the gene matches: 3. The germline gives CDR1 NNHDY, CDR2 SYVADS. This CDR3 is built from 15 residues.

Turning to this clone: Here the gene names and germline are mouse. The read gets to within 1 residue of the CDR3 end, and the germline J gene fills in the rest. This sequence joins TRBV23 and TRBJ2-2; the table's D call of TRBD1 was not tested on the DNA. Germline V gene lookup returns CDR1 KGHTA and CDR2 FQNQQP. The CDR3 is 16 amino acids. CDR3 region: CSSSQPGQTGTGQLYF. The DNA read from the CDR3 is TGCTCCAGCAGTCAACCCGGACAGACGGGCACCGGGCAGCTCTAC.

Details on this clone: The gene names here belong to mouse. With the read ending 1 residue before the CDR3 end, the germline J gene is used to fill in that end. The rearrangement uses TRBV3 and TRBJ1-1; D not resolved. Germline loops: CDR1 SNHLY, CDR2 FYNGKV (reference sequence). The CDR3 loop spans 12 amino acids. The germline V and J ends were trimmed by 1 base and 6 bases, with 6 bases remaining between them. The CDR3 protein is CASSLGASEVFF. Partial CDR3 DNA: TGTGCCAGCAGCTTAGGGGCCTCAGAAGTCTTC.

This clone came up a few times. Mouse gene names and germline throughout. From the germline J gene comes the end of the CDR3, since the read stops 1 residue before it. The rearrangement joins TRBV31 to TRBJ2-7; TRBD2 aligns across 12 bases. This CDR3 comprises 14 residues. Germline assignment: CDR1 GKSSPN and CDR2 SITVG. V trimming: 3 bases; J trimming: 6 bases; junction bases outside the gene matches: 6. CDR3 in amino acids: CAWSPGLGGSEQYF. The CDR3 bases that were read are TGTGCCTGGAGCCCGGGACTGGGGGGATCTGAACAGTAC.

About this clone: Mouse gene names apply. Read data end 1 residue before the CDR3 end; the end is taken from the germline J gene. The chain has TRBV16 and TRBJ2-5, with 8 bases identical to TRBD1. After removal of 1 base from V and 6 bases from J, the junction contained 3 bases not matched to a gene. Germline V CDR1 and CDR2: SGHSA, FRNQAP. The CDR3 has 14 amino acids. CDR3: CASSLVTGEDTQYF. The covered CDR3 bases are TGTGCAAGCAGCTTAGTGACAGGGGAGGACACCCAGTAC. Full variable domain (missing parts from reference TRBV16 and TRBJ2-5): NAGVIQTPRHKVTGKGQEATLWCEPISGHSAVFWYRQTIVQGLEFLTYFRNQAPIDDSGMPKERFSAQMPNQSHSTLKIQSTQPQDSAVYLCASSLVTGEDTQYFGPGTRLLVL.

Notes on this clone: Genes and germline are mouse. The read finishes 1 residue shy of the CDR3 end, and the germline J gene is used to complete it. This chain links TRBV1 with TRBJ2-4; D is uncertain. This CDR3 is 13 amino acids long. Deletions cut 4 bases from V and 1 base from J, with 6 bases between. Germline V lookup: CDR1 NSQYPW, CDR2 LRSPGD (reference sequence). CDR3: CTCSGVGQNTLYF. The part of the CDR3 DNA that was read is TGCACCTGCAGTGGGGTGGGTCAAAACACCTTGTAC.

The table lists this clone with a few counts. Mouse gene names apply. The read finishes 1 residue shy of the CDR3 end, and the germline J gene is used to complete it. The V and J genes are TRBV12-1 and TRBJ2-7; 9 bases agree with TRBD2. CDR3 length: 14 amino acids. V trimming: 0 bases; J trimming: 1 base; junction bases outside the gene matches: 0. Germline assignment: CDR1 SGHSN and CDR2 HYEKVE. The CDR3: CASSLGTGSYEQYF. CDR3 DNA, as far as it was read: TGTGCCAGCTCTCTCGGGACTGGGTCCTATGAACAGTAC. Filled out from reference TRBV12-1 and TRBJ2-7, the complete variable domain reads DSGVVQSPRHIIKEKGGRSVLTCIPISGHSNVVWYQQTLGKELKFLIQHYEKVERDKGFLPSRFSVQQFDDYHSEMNMSALELEDSAMYFCASSLGTGSYEQYFGPGTRLTVL.

As to this clone: Germline and genes: mouse. The read is 1 residue too short to cover the CDR3 end, so that end is filled in from the germline J gene. The same CDR3 also results from other DNA sequences found in this sample. This chain joins TRBV16 and TRBJ1-4; D is possibly TRBD1 (6 bases). Germline V lookup: CDR1 SGHSA, CDR2 FRNQAP. V was clipped by 0 bases and J by 4 bases, with 6 bases between them. The CDR3 covers 14 residues. Incomplete CDR3 DNA: TGTGCAAGCAGCTTAGACAGGGGCAACGAAAGATTATTT. Its translation is CASSLDRGNERLF. The entire CDR3 sequence reads CASSLDRGNERLFF.

Details on this clone: Mouse names are used for the genes. The read terminates 1 residue before the CDR3 end, so the remaining end is supplied by the germline J gene. The chain employs TRBV12-2 and TRBJ2-5, with TRBD2 matching over 11 bases. The ends lost 2 bases at V and 6 bases at J; junction bases unmatched: 6. This CDR3 has 15 amino acids. Per germline, CDR1 SGHLS and CDR2 HYDKME. CDR3 loop: CASSPRLGGIDTQYF. The part of the CDR3 DNA that was read is TGTGCCAGCTCTCCCCGACTGGGGGGGATCGACACCCAGTAC.

Points on this clone: The gene names here belong to mouse. The read ends 1 residue shy of where the CDR3 ends; the end is completed using the germline J gene. The chain carries TRBV20 and TRBJ2-3; D uncertain. Germline values: CDR1 GFQATS, CDR2 STVNSAI. The CDR3 sequence is 12 residues long. Trimming removed 3 bases at V and 2 bases at J, with 6 bases between. CDR3 DNA, as far as it was read: TGTGGTGCTAGAAACACTGCAGAAACGCTGTAT. It yields the protein CGARNTAETLY. The full-length CDR3 reads as CGARNTAETLYF.

To note about this clone: Gene names and germline refer to mouse. The read gets to within 1 residue of the CDR3 end, and the germline J gene fills in the rest. This chain connects TRBV3 to TRBJ2-5; D is unclear. Between the trimmed V and J ends, which lost 2 bases and 2 bases, there was a span of 5 bases. The CDR3 covers 13 residues. The germline CDR1 and CDR2 sequences are SNHLY and FYNGKV (reference sequence). CDR3 DNA, as far as it was read: TGTGCCAGCAGCTTACACCCCCAAGACACCCAGTAC. Amino acids: CASSLHPQDTQY. The whole CDR3 protein reads CASSLHPQDTQYF. Together with reference TRBV3 and TRBJ2-5, the CDR3 gives the full variable domain: GPKVLQIPSHQIIDMGQMVTLNCDPVSNHLYFYWYKQILGQQMEFLVNFYNGKVMEKSKLFKDQFSVERPDGSYFTLKIQPTALEDSAVYFCASSLHPQDTQYFGPGTRLLVL.

Of note for this clone: The gene names here belong to mouse. The CDR3 end falls 1 residue outside the read, so it is completed with the germline J gene. The chain combines TRBV20 with TRBJ1-1; the D gene is possibly TRBD1 (6 bases). V was cut by 0 bases and J by 3 bases, with 11 bases left in between. This CDR3 has 14 residues. CDR1 GFQATS and CDR2 STVNSAI come from the germline V gene. CDR3 residues: CGARDPGHYTEVFF. The covered CDR3 bases are TGTGGTGCTAGGGATCCGGGACATTACACAGAAGTCTTC.

Concerning this clone itself: Each gene name is a mouse one. The read finishes 1 residue shy of the CDR3 end, and the germline J gene is used to complete it. V gene TRBV13-3 combines with J gene TRBJ2-5, with a tentative D call TRBD1 (6 bases). The germline V and J ends were trimmed by 5 bases and 3 bases, with 10 bases remaining between them. The CDR3 totals 13 residues. Germline assignment: CDR1 NNHDY and CDR2 SYVADS. The CDR3 DNA, read in part, is TGTGCCAGCAGAGACAGGTCTCAAGACACCCAGTAC. This gives the protein CASRDRSQDTQY. The CDR3 in full is CASRDRSQDTQYF.

This clone was found a few times. Mouse names are used for the genes. The read terminates 1 residue before the CDR3 end, so the remaining end is supplied by the germline J gene. The chain employs TRBV16 and TRBJ1-5; D is ambiguous. The CDR3 covers 13 residues. CDR1 and CDR2 from the germline V gene are SGHSA and FRNQAP. Deletions cut 0 bases from V and 3 bases from J, with 3 bases between. CDR3 amino acids: CASSLEGNQAPLF. The sequenced part of the CDR3 DNA is TGTGCAAGCAGCTTAGAGGGCAACCAGGCTCCGCTT. Full variable domain (missing parts from reference TRBV16 and TRBJ1-5): NAGVIQTPRHKVTGKGQEATLWCEPISGHSAVFWYRQTIVQGLEFLTYFRNQAPIDDSGMPKERFSAQMPNQSHSTLKIQSTQPQDSAVYLCASSLEGNQAPLFGEGTRLSVL.

This clone was seen a few times. Mouse gene names and germline throughout. Sequencing ends 1 residue short of the CDR3 end; the germline J gene provides the rest. The chain recombines TRBV3 with TRBJ2-7; TRBD2 matches at 8 bases. V trimming: 4 bases; J trimming: 7 bases; junction bases outside the gene matches: 6. The CDR3 loop spans 13 amino acids. The germline gives CDR1 SNHLY, CDR2 FYNGKV (reference sequence). The CDR3 loop reads CASSWGGAREQYF. The CDR3 DNA, read in part, is TGTGCCAGCAGCTGGGGGGGCGCGAGGGAACAGTAC.

In the case of this clone: The genes are named according to mouse. The read gets to within 1 residue of the CDR3 end, and the germline J gene fills in the rest. The V and J genes are TRBV26 and TRBJ2-4; TRBD2 aligns across 11 bases. Germline V CDR1 and CDR2: KGHPV, FQNQEV (reference sequence). Trimming cost V 2 bases and J 3 bases; bases outside gene matches: 1. The CDR3 covers 15 residues. CDR3 protein: CASSLGLGGQNTLYF. The sequenced part of the CDR3 DNA is TGTGCCAGCAGTCTGGGACTGGGGGGCCAAAACACCTTGTAC.

This clone was observed once. Genes and germline come from the mouse. The CDR3 goes on 1 residue after the read ends, and that part is filled in from the germline J gene. The chain uses TRBV19 and TRBJ1-6; D unresolved. TRBJ1-6 is an open reading frame whose function is uncertain. In germline, CDR1 is FNHDT, CDR2 SITEND (reference sequence). The CDR3 loop spans 13 amino acids. V lost 2 bases, J lost 4 bases, and 4 bases lay in between. CDR3 DNA, as far as it was read: TGTGCCAGCAGTATGCGATATAATTCGCCCCTCTAC. Translation: CASSMRYNSPLY. The full CDR3 sequence reads CASSMRYNSPLYF.